The clone carrying this T cell receptor beta chain has more than one count but fewer than ten. Its antigen remains unknown. This entry is derived from a study of T cells after yellow fever vaccination. Study details: Preparation used SMART-Seq v4 Ultra Low Input for the low-cell-number fractions.

TCRdb called the 5' RACE reads again in MiXCR, with one record for every CDR3 protein. The table records 70,000 to 80,000 distinct CDR3 sequences, 7.3% of them present only once. CDR3 length: 14 amino acids. CDR1 and CDR2 (germline): MGHRA, YSYEKL. The V and J ends lost 0 bases and 5 bases respectively, with 10 bases between them. Overall study results and limits: Post-booster repertoires again held most primary-vaccination clones (about 95% CD4, 85% to 90% CD8). Only a small proportion of the clonotypes turned up in both the CD4 and the CD8 compartments, likely arising from convergent recombination.

The material was CD8+ T cells sorted from PBMCs, obtained 9 to 10 days after the first yellow fever vaccination. This chain links TRBV4-1 with TRBJ1-1; D is undetermined. This TCR was recovered from a man aged 18 to 35 who received the YFV17D yellow fever vaccine. The CDR3 DNA sequence: TGCGCCAGCAGCCAAGATAATTGGGGTACTGAAGCTTTCTTT. As protein: CASSQDNWGTEAFF.